A single sample gave rise to the 10 T cell receptor beta chains below, sequenced in a study of blood T cell repertoires in COVID-19. Produced via immunoSEQ multiplex PCR; TCRdb's table is partial and in-frame only. The sample yields under 250,000 clones, 80% to 85% seen once. Sequencing used peripheral blood. These receptors came from a woman between 18 and 29 years old with acute or convalescent COVID-19.

The chain couples TRBV9 to TRBJ2-7, with a tentative D call TRBD1 (6 bases). Between the trimmed V and J ends, which lost 0 bases and 7 bases, there was a span of 17 bases. CDR1 SGDLS and CDR2 YYNGEE come from the germline V gene. CDR3 length: 15 residues. CDR3 sequence reads: CASSVGVQGSQEQYF. Here the CDR3 DNA reads TGTGCCAGCAGCGTAGGTGTTCAGGGGTCCCAAGAGCAGTACTTC.

This sequence joins TRBV10-1 and TRBJ1-1; D remains unclear. Trimming stripped 7 bases from V and 4 bases from J, with 16 bases between. The CDR3 sequence is 14 residues long. Germline CDR1 WNHNN, CDR2 SYGVQD (reference sequence). This CDR3 is CASTADIPFTEAFF. The CDR3 DNA sequence: TGCGCCAGCACCGCCGACATTCCCTTCACTGAAGCTTTCTTT.

The rearrangement links TRBV13 to TRBJ1-4; D call uncertain. The V and J ends lost 1 base and 7 bases respectively, with 10 bases between them. This CDR3 is 14 amino acids long. Germline CDR1 reads PRHDT; CDR2 reads FYEKMQ (reference sequence). Here the CDR3 DNA reads TGTGCCAGCAGCTTAGCCCCATCGGGTGAAAAACTGTTTTTT. Protein: CASSLAPSGEKLFF.

The V and J genes are TRBV5-5 and TRBJ1-4; tentatively, D is TRBD1 (6 bases). CDR3 length equals 14 residues. Germline loops: CDR1 SGHKS, CDR2 YYEKEE (reference sequence). Trimming stripped 4 bases from V and 7 bases from J, with 14 bases between. The CDR3 spells CASSGGRGTEKLFF. The CDR3 DNA reads as TGTGCCAGCAGCGGCGGTAGGGGGACTGAAAAACTGTTTTTT.

The J gene is TRBJ1-4, the V gene TRBV19; no definite D call. CDR1 is LNHDA, CDR2 SQIVND, per germline (reference sequence). V dropped 5 bases and J dropped 6 bases, with 10 bases sitting between them. The CDR3 length is 13 residues. In nucleotides, the CDR3 is TGTGCCAGTAGTCGGGGTAGGGATGAAAAACTGTTTTTT. Translated, it gives CASSRGRDEKLFF.

The genes are TRBV28 and TRBJ1-6; D remains ambiguous. Germline-derived CDR1 and CDR2 are MDHEN and SYDVKM. The CDR3 covers 18 residues. V lost 2 bases, J lost 0 bases, and 14 bases lay in between. In nucleotides, the CDR3 is TGTGCCAGCAGTTTAAGCCGCACCCAGGCCTCCTATAATTCACCCCTCCACTTT. Its protein product is CASSLSRTQASYNSPLHF.

The chain has TRBV5-1 and TRBJ2-3, with D perhaps matching TRBD2 (6 bases). The CDR3 extends over 16 amino acids. Trimming removed 4 bases at V and 0 bases at J, with 15 bases between. Germline CDR1 reads SGHRS; CDR2 reads YFSETQ. The CDR3 sequence: CASSPTGTASTDTQYF. In DNA, the CDR3 is TGCGCCAGCAGCCCGACCGGGACTGCGAGCACAGATACGCAGTATTTT.

The rearrangement links TRBV30 to TRBJ2-7, with D unresolved. Germline loops: CDR1 GTSNPN, CDR2 SVGIG (reference sequence). V lost 0 bases and J lost 4, with 7 bases in between. CDR3 length: 12 residues. CDR3 sequence: CAWSVGRYEQYF. CDR3 sequence (DNA): TGTGCCTGGAGTGTGGGCAGATACGAGCAGTACTTC.

The chain recombines TRBV11-2 with TRBJ2-2; unclear D gene. Trimming took off 2 bases at V and 2 bases at J, with 18 bases between the two ends. Germline V gene data show CDR1 as SGHAT and CDR2 as FQNNGV. The CDR3 extends over 18 amino acids. The CDR3 sequence: CASSLHQLLRGNTGELFF. The CDR3 bases are TGTGCCAGCAGCTTACACCAATTGTTAAGAGGAAACACCGGGGAGCTGTTTTTT. Based on the CDR3 plus reference TRBV11-2 and TRBJ2-2, the full variable domain is EAGVAQSPRYKIIEKRQSVAFWCNPISGHATLYWYQQILGQGPKLLIQFQNNGVVDDSQLPKDRFSAERLKGVDSTLKIQPAKLEDSAVYLCASSLHQLLRGNTGELFFGEGSRLTVL.

The V gene is TRBV11-2, the J gene TRBJ2-5, with D uncertain. Trimming took off 0 bases at V and 4 bases at J, with 9 bases between the two ends. CDR3 length: 14 residues. Germline V gives CDR1 SGHAT, CDR2 FQNNGV. The CDR3 spells CASSLDPGSETQYF. CDR3 bases: TGTGCCAGCAGCTTAGATCCAGGATCAGAGACCCAGTACTTC.